This T cell receptor beta chain originates from a study of beta chain features in type 1 diabetes. cDNA synthesis used the whole RNA isolate, giving expressed TCRB sequences. Sequenced by immunoSEQ multiplex PCR; TCRdb stores in-frame clones only, minus some. The data hold some 220,000 clones, with approximately 10% observed a single time. Germline assignment: CDR1 SQVTM and CDR2 ANQGSEA. This CDR3 contains 13 residues. With 6 bases removed from V and 7 bases from J, the gap between germline ends came to 16 bases. Study-wide points: A definitive answer on HLA type influencing TCRB rearrangement was not reached here.

This clone appeared many times. The antigen is undetermined. Material: central memory CD4+ T cells from blood. The gene calls are TRBV29-1 and TRBJ2-4, with TRBD1 as a possible D gene (5 bases). The TCR comes from a man aged 18 to 29 in good health. This CDR3 reads CSVRARAGNIQYF. The CDR3 DNA sequence: TGCAGCGTCCGCGCTAGGGCAGGGAACATTCAGTACTTC.